Here is one TCR beta chain with its context. This entry belongs to a study of blood T cells in healthy people across ages. A J-beta primer mix and a sample-barcoded 5' primer were used in a second PCR of roughly 6 to 11 cycles. TCRdb reprocessed the 5' RACE reads with MiXCR, giving one entry per CDR3 protein. The data contain approximately 690,000 distinct CDR3 sequences, less than 45% of them singletons. The CDR3 loop spans 12 amino acids. From germline, CDR1 is SQVTM and CDR2 ANQGSEA. This TCR came from a man older than 75 in good health. The sample consisted of blood. V gene TRBV29-1 combines with J gene TRBJ2-5; no clear D. The J call is doubtful: the DNA matches TRBJ2-4 better. The CDR3 protein is CSVIFPGCIQYF. CDR3 DNA: TGCAGCGTTATTTTCCCAGGATGCATTCAGTACTTC.